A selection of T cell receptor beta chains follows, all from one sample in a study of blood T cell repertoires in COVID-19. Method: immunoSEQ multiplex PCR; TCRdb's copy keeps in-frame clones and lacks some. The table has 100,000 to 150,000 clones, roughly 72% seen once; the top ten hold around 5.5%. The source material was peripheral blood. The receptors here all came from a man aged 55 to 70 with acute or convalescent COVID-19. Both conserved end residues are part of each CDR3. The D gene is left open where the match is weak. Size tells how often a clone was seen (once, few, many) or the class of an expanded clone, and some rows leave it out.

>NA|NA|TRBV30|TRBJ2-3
TGTGCCTGGAGTGTACAGGGCACAGATACGCAGTATTTT
CAWSVQGTDTQYF
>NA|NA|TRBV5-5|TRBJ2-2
TGTGCCAGCAGCCCTAGGGGGGGCACCGGGGAGCTGTTTTTT
CASSPRGGTGELFF
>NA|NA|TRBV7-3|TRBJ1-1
TGTGCCAGCAGCGTAGGGGGATTTACTGAAGCTTTCTTT
CASSVGGFTEAFF
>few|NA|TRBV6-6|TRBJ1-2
TGTGCCAGCAGTTCCCATGGGCCTTATGGCTACACCTTC
CASSSHGPYGYTF
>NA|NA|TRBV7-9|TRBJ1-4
TGTGCCAGCAGTGGGAGGGGGGGTGAAAAACTGTTTTTT
CASSGRGGEKLFF
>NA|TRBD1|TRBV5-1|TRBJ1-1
TGCGCCAGCAGCCTCCAGGGGGATTGGAACACTGAAGCTTTCTTT
CASSLQGDWNTEAFF
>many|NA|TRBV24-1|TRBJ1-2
TGTGCCACCAGTGATCCCTCGCGGGGATATGGCTACACCTTC
CATSDPSRGYGYTF
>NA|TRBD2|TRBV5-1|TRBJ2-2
TGCGCCAGCAGCTTGATTGTAGCGGGAGCGGGGACCGGGGAGCTGTTTTTT
CASSLIVAGAGTGELFF
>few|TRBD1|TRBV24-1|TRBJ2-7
TGTGCCACCGAAGACGGGACAGGATCCTACGAGCAGTACTTC
CATEDGTGSYEQYF
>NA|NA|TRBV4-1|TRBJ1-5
TGCGCCAGCAGCCAAGATCTTCGGGGGAACAATCAGCCCCAGCATTTT
CASSQDLRGNNQPQHF
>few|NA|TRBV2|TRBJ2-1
TGTGCCAGCAGTACCCGACTAGACTACAATGAGCAGTTCTTC
CASSTRLDYNEQFF
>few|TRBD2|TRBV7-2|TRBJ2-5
TGTGCCAGCAGCGGGACTAGCGGGAGTGCAGAGACCCAGTACTTC
CASSGTSGSAETQYF
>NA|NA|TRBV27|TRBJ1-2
TGTGCCAGCAGTTTGGGCAGGAACTATGGCTACACCTTC
CASSLGRNYGYTF
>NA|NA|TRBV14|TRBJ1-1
TGTGCCAGCAGTGCAGGCATGAACACTGAAGCTTTCTTT
CASSAGMNTEAFF
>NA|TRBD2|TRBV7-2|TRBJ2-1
TGTGCCAGCAGCGCCCGCGGGGGGGCGGTCTACAATGAGCAGTTCTTC
CASSARGGAVYNEQFF
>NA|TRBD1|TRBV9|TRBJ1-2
TGTGCCAGCAGCGCGGACAGGGGTGGCTACACCTTC
CASSADRGGYTF
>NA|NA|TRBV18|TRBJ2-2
TGTGCCAGCTCACAATTACTATTCGGGGAGCTGTTTTTT
CASSQLLFGELFF
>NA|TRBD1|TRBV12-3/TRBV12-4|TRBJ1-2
TGTGCCAGCAGTATACAGGGGGCCTATGGCTACACCTTC
CASSIQGAYGYTF
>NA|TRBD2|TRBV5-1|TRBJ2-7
TGCGCCAGCAGCTGGGGACTAGCGGGAGGCTACGAGCAGTACTTC
CASSWGLAGGYEQYF
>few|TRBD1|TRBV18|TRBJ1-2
TGTGCCAGCTCATCCGGGACAGGGGATGGCTACACCTTC
CASSSGTGDGYTF
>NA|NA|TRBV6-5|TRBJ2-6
TGTGCCAGCAGTCAACAGGGATCTGGGGCCAACGTCCTGACTTTC
CASSQQGSGANVLTF
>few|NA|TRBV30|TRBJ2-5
TGTGCCTGGAGTAAATTAGATGAGACCCAGTACTTC
CAWSKLDETQYF
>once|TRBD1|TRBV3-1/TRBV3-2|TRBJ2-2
TGTGCCAGCAGAGACCAGGGGGCGGCCGGGGAGCTGTTTTTT
CASRDQGAAGELFF
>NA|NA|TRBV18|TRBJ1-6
TGTGCCAGCTCACCACGGGGGGACCTGTATTCACCCCTCCACTTT
CASSPRGDLYSPLHF
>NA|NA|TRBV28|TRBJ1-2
TGTGCCAGTCAAACAGGGTTCCTCTATGGCTACACCTTC
CASQTGFLYGYTF
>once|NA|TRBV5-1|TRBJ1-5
TGCGCCAGCAGCTTTGAACCCGGGATAAATCAGCCCCAGCATTTT
CASSFEPGINQPQHF
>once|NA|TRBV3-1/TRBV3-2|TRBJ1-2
TGTGCCAGCAGCCAATTAGGCAGGGGAATCTATGGCTACACCTTC
CASSQLGRGIYGYTF
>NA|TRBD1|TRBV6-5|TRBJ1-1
TGTGCCAGCAGCTTACAGGGGTACACTGAAGCTTTCTTT
CASSLQGYTEAFF
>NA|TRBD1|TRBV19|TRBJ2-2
TGTGCCAGTAGTCCACGGCCGGGACAGGGGGCTACCGGGGAGCTGTTTTTT
CASSPRPGQGATGELFF
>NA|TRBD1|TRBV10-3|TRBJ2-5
TGTGCCATCAGCGACAGGGCTTCCCAAGAGACCCAGTACTTC
CAISDRASQETQYF
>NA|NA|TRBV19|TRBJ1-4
TGTGCCAGTAGTACCCGGACAGCGGGGAATGAAAAACTGTTTTTT
CASSTRTAGNEKLFF
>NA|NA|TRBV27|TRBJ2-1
TGTGCCAGCAGTACGCCGGGAGTTATTCCCAATGAGCAGTTCTTC
CASSTPGVIPNEQFF
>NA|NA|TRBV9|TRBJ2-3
TGTGCCAGCAGCGGACAGGCTAGCACAGATACGCAGTATTTT
CASSGQASTDTQYF
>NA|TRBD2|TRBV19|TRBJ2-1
TGTGCCAGTAGTGCCGGGACTAGCGGGGGGAATGAGCAGTTCTTC
CASSAGTSGGNEQFF